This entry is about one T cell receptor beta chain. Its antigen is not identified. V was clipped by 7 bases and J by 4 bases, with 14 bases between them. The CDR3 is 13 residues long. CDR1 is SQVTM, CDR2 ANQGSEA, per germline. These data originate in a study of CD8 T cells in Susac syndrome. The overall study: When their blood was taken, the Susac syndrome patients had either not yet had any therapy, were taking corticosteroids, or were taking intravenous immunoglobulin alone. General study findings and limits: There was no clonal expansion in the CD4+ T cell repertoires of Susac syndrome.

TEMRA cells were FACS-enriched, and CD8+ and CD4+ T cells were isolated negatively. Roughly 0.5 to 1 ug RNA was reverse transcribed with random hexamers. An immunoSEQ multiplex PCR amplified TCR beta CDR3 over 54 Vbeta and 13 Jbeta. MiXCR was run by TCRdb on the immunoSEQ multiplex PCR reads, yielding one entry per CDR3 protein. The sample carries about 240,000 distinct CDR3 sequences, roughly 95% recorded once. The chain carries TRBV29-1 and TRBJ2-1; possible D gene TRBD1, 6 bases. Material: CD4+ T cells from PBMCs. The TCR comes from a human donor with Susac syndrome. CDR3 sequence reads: CSDTQDSYNEQFF. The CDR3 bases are TGCAGCGATACCCAGGACAGTTACAATGAGCAGTTCTTC.